This T cell receptor (beta chain) was found in a study of Graves' ophthalmopathy and Graves' hyperthyroidism. Study-level information: Samples of peripheral blood were obtained at initial diagnosis, prior to treatment of any kind.

Germline CDR1 reads SGHVS; CDR2 reads FQNEAQ. V lost 1 base to trimming and J lost 3 bases, with 10 bases between them. The CDR3 has 14 residues. Amplification from RNA transcripts yielded the TCR beta CDR3 regions. In the first round, RT-PCR was carried out with HTBI primers, and a multiplex PCR formed the second round. TCRdb fed the multiplex PCR reads into MiXCR, producing one record per CDR3 protein. Here the sample spans 35,000 to 50,000 distinct CDR3 sequences, approximately 53% being singletons. This clonotype was counted many times. Each diagnosis was determined on the basis of clinical symptoms, serum thyroxine, TRAb, thyroid ultrasound and orbital computed tomography.

The TCR originated in an adult woman with stable Graves' hyperthyroidism. The V and J genes are TRBV7-8 and TRBJ2-7; TRBD1 is a possible D gene (6 bases). Sequenced sample: peripheral blood. The chain's CDR3 is CASSLGGGLYEQYF. CDR3 coding DNA: TGTGCCAGCAGCTTAGGAGGGGGTCTCTACGAGCAGTACTTC. Variable domain in full (rest from reference TRBV7-8 and TRBJ2-7): GAGVSQSPRYKVAKRGQDVALRCDPISGHVSLFWYQQALGQGPEFLTYFQNEAQLDKSGLPSDRFFAERPEGSVSTLKIQRTQQEDSAVYLCASSLGGGLYEQYFGPGTRLTVT.